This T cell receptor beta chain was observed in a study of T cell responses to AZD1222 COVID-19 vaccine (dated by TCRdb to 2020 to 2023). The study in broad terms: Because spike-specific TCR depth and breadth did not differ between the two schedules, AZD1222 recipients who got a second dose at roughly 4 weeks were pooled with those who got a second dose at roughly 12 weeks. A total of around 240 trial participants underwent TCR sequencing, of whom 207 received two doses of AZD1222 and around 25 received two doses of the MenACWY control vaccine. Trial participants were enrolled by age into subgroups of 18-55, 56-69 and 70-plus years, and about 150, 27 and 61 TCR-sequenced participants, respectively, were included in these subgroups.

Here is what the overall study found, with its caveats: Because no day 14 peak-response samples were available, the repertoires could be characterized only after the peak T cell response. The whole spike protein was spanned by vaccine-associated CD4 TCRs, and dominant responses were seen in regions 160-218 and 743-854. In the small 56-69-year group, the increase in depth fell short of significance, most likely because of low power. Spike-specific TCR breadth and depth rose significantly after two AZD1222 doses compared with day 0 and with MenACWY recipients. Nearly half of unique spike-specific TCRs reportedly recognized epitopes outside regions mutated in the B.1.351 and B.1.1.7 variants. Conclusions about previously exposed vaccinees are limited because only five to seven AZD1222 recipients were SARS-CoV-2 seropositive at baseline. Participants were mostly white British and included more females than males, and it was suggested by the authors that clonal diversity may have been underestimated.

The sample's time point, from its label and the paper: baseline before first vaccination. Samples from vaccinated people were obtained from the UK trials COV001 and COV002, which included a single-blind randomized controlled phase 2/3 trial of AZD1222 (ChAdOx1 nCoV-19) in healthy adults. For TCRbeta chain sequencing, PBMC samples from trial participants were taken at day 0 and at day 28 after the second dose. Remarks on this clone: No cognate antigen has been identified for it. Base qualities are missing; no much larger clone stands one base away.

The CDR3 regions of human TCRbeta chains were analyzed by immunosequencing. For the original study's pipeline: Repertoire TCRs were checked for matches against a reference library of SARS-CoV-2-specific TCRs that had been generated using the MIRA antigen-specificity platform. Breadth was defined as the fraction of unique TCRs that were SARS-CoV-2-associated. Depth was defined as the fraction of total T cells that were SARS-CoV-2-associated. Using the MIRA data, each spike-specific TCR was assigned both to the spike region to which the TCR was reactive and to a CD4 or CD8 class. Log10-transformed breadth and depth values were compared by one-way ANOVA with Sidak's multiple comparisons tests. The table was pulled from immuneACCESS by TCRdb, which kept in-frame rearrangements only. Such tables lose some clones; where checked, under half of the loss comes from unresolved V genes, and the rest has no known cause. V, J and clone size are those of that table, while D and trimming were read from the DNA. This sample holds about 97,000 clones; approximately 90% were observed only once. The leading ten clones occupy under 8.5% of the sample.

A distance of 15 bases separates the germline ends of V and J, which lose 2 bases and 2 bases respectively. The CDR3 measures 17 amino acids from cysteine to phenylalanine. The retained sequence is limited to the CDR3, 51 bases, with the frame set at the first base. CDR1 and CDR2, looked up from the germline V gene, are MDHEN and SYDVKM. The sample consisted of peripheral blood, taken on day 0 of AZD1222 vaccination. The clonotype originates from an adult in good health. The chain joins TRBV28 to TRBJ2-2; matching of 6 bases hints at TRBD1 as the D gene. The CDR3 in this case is CASSLAGATRNTGELFF. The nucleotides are TGTGCCAGCAGTTTAGCAGGGGCGACAAGAAACACCGGGGAGCTGTTTTTT.